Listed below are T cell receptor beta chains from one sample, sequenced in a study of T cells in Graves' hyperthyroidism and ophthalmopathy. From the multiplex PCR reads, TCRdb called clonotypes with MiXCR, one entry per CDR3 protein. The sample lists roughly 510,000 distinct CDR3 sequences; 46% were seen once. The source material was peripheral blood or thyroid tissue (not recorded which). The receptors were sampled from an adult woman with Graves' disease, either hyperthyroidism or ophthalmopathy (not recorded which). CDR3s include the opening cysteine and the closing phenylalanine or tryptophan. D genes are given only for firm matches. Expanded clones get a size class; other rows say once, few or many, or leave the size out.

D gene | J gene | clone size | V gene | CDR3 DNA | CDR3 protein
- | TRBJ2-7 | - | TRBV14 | TGTGCCAGCAGCCAAGGCAGGGATTGGGTAGACGAGCATTACTTC | CASSQGRDWVDEHYF
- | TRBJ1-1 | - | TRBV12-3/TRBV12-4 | TGTGCCAGCAGTTTGATGGAGGGGACTGAAGCTTTCTTT | CASSLMEGTEAFF
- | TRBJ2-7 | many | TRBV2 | TGTGCCAGCACCCCGGGGCCAGCGGACGACGAGCAGTACTTC | CASTPGPADDEQYF
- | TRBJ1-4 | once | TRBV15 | TGTGCCACCAGCAGAGCAGGGTATAATGAAAAACTGTTTTTT | CATSRAGYNEKLFF
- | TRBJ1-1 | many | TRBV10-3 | TGTGCCATCGGCGCCAGGGGCGAGAACACTGAAGCTTTCTTT | CAIGARGENTEAFF
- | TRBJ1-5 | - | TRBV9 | TGTGCCAGCAGCGCCAGCAGCCAGTTTGGGGGGCCGTACAGCAATCAGCCCCAGCATTTT | CASSASSQFGGPYSNQPQHF
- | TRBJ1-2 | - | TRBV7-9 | TGTGCCAGCAGCCACCCCCAAGGGGAGTATGGCTACACCTTC | CASSHPQGEYGYTF
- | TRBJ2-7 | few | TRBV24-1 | TGTGCCACCAGTGATTTGCGCTTGGGACACTCGTCCTACGAGCAGTACTTC | CATSDLRLGHSSYEQYF
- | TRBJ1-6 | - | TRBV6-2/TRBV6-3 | TGTGCCAGCACCGCGGGACGGTATAATTCACCCCTCCACTTT | CASTAGRYNSPLHF
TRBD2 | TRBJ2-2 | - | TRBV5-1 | TGCGCCAGCATCCTTGGAACTAGCGGGCTGGGTGAGCTGTTTTTT | CASILGTSGLGELFF
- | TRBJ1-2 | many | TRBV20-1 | TGCAGTGCTAGCGTTACTTCCTGGTTGGTTGGGTATGGCTACACCTTC | CSASVTSWLVGYGYTF
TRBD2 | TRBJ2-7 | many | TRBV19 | TGTGCCAGTAGAGGGGTCCAGGCGGGAGGGTCGAACGAGCAGTACTTC | CASRGVQAGGSNEQYF
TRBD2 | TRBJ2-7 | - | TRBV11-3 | TGTGCCAGCAGCAAAGGGCGGGAGAAGAACTACGAGCAGTACTTC | CASSKGREKNYEQYF
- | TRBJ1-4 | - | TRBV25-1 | TGTGCCAGCGGGATGGACTCCAGAGAAAAACTGTTTTTT | CASGMDSREKLFF
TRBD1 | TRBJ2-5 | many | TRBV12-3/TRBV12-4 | TGTGCCAGCAACCGACAGGGTGGAGAGACCCAGTACTTC | CASNRQGGETQYF
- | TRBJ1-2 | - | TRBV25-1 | TGTGCCAGCAGTAGATCGGACAGAAACTATGGCTACACCTTC | CASSRSDRNYGYTF
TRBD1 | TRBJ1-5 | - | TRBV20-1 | TGCAGTGCTAGAGATCTCAGGGGGGAGCATCAGCCCCAGCATTTT | CSARDLRGEHQPQHF
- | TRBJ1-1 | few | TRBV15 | TGTGCCACCAGCAGAGGGTGGGGGGGTGAAGCTTTCTTT | CATSRGWGGEAFF
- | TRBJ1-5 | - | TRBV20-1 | TGCAGTGCTACCGACAGAGACAGCAATCAGCCCCAGCATTTT | CSATDRDSNQPQHF
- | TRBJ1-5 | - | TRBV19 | TGTGCCAGTAGTATTCGGACTAGCGGGAGTATGCATTTT | CASSIRTSGSMHF
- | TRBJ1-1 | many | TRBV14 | TGTGCCAGCAGCCAATTAACCGGAGGACTGAACACTGAAGCTTTCTTT | CASSQLTGGLNTEAFF
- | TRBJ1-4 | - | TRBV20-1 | TGCAGTGCCCGGGATTTAGCTAATGAAAAACTGTTTTTT | CSARDLANEKLFF
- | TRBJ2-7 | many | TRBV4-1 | TGCGCCAGCAGCCAAGTAGAGCGGGACAGCGAGCAGTACTTC | CASSQVERDSEQYF
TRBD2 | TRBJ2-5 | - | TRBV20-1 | TGCAGTGCTAGACGAGAGGGAGGGCAAGAGACCCAGTACTTC | CSARREGGQETQYF
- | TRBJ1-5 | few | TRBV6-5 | TGTGCCAGCAGTCACAGGTATCAGCCCCAGCATTTT | CASSHRYQPQHF
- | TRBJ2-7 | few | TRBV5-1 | TGCGCCAGCAGCCCCGCAGGGTTCTACGAGCAGTACTTC | CASSPAGFYEQYF
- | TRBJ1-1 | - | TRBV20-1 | TGCAGTGCCAGGCAGCAGGGCGGGTGGAACACTGAAGCTTTCTTT | CSARQQGGWNTEAFF
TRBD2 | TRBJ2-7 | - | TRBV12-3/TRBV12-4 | TGTGCCAGCACCGGGACTAGCGGACCCTCCTACGGGCAGTACTTC | CASTGTSGPSYGQYF
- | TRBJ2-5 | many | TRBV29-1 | TGCAGCGTTCTAGCGTGGGAGACCCAGTACTTC | CSVLAWETQYF
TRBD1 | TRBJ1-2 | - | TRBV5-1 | TGCGCCAGCAGCACGGGACAGGGGGCTAGCGGCTACACCTTC | CASSTGQGASGYTF